This note documents a single T cell receptor beta chain sequence. Its specificity is unknown. The data are from a study of OX40 agonist ivuxolimab in advanced cancers. Profiled with immunoSEQ multiplex PCR; TCRdb holds only in-frame clones, not every one. Of tens of thousands of clones in the sample, about four fifths were seen once. Whole-study findings and limits: Relative to CD4+, CD8+ T cells held more expanded clones on average.

Germline CDR1 is SGHDT and CDR2 is YYEEEE. Trimming removed 1 base at V and 0 bases at J, with 11 bases between. This CDR3 has 16 amino acids. The gene calls are TRBV5-6 and TRBJ1-5; weak D call: TRBD1 (6 bases). The clonotype was recovered from an adult with an advanced solid tumor such as melanoma, head and neck, liver or kidney cancer. This specimen was CD4+ or CD8+ T cells sorted from blood, taken in a trial of the OX40 agonist ivuxolimab. CDR3 sequence: CASSLSGRGSNQPQHF. DNA of the CDR3: TGTGCCAGCAGCTTGTCGGGCAGGGGTAGCAATCAGCCCCAGCATTTT.